One sample yielded the 20 T cell receptor beta chains listed below, sequenced in a study of control samples from healthy donors and cancer patients. The protocol was immunoSEQ multiplex PCR, while the TCRdb copy is restricted to in-frame clones and leaves out a portion. The table records 120,000 or so clones, about 90% of them present only once. Material: blood. The receptors were gathered from a man over 45 in good health.

The chain recombines TRBV9 with TRBJ2-5; TRBD2 might be the D (5 bases). V gave up 4 bases and J gave up 3 bases, with 13 bases separating them. The CDR3 runs to 14 residues. Germline V gene data show CDR1 as SGDLS and CDR2 as YYNGEE. CDR3 loop: CASSPSGSEETQYF. The CDR3 region has the DNA TGTGCCAGCAGCCCCTCGGGGTCCGAAGAGACCCAGTACTTC.

The chain couples TRBV4-3 to TRBJ1-4, with TRBD1 identical over 11 bases. V shed 2 bases, J shed 7 bases, and the junction held 6 bases outside the gene matches. CDR1 and CDR2 (germline): LGHNA, YSLEER. The CDR3 is 16 residues long. In DNA form, the CDR3 reads TGCGCCAGCAGCCAACTGGGACAGGGGGGGAGTGAAAAACTGTTTTTT. Translation: CASSQLGQGGSEKLFF.

This chain uses TRBV6-2 or TRBV6-3 with TRBJ2-5, with D possibly TRBD1 on 5 matching bases. The germline V gene has CDR1 MNHEY and CDR2 SVGEGT. V was shortened by 1 base and J by 6 bases, with 9 bases between the two germline ends. This CDR3 is built from 13 residues. CDR3 protein: CASSYWGRKTQYF. Written as DNA, the CDR3 is TGTGCCAGCAGTTACTGGGGCAGGAAGACCCAGTACTTC.

This chain joins TRBV29-1 and TRBJ2-1; D is possibly TRBD2 (7 bases). CDR3 length: 12 amino acids. The V gene's germline CDR1 is SQVTM and CDR2 ANQGSEA. The ends were cut back, 6 bases at V and 8 bases at J, with 14 bases in the middle. CDR3 sequence reads: CSVKGGGDEQFF. The CDR3 region has the DNA TGCAGCGTCAAGGGGGGGGGCGATGAGCAGTTCTTC.

The chain is built from TRBV30 and TRBJ1-6; D perhaps matches TRBD1 (6 bases). The CDR3 is 13 amino acids. The germline V gene has CDR1 GTSNPN and CDR2 SVGIG (reference sequence). Trimming removed 2 bases at V and 10 bases at J, with 12 bases between. As DNA, the CDR3 is TGTGCCTGGAGTTCGGGGAGGGGGTCACCCCTCCACTTT. Amino acid sequence: CAWSSGRGSPLHF. The whole variable domain, remainder taken from reference TRBV30 and TRBJ1-6, is SQTIHQWPATLVQPVGSPLSLECTVEGTSNPNLYWYRQAAGRGLQLLFYSVGIGQISSEVPQNLSASRPQDRQFILSSKKLLLSDSGFYLCAWSSGRGSPLHFGNGTRLTVT.

The rearrangement joins TRBV9 to TRBJ1-3; TRBD1 aligns across 7 bases. The CDR3 sequence is 15 residues long. CDR1 is SGDLS and CDR2 is YYNGEE in the germline V gene. The trim removed 0 bases at V and 2 bases at J, leaving 2 bases unmatched. The CDR3 here is CASSVVRGPGNTIYF. CDR3 sequence (DNA): TGTGCCAGCAGCGTAGTAAGGGGGCCTGGAAACACCATATATTTT.

The chain carries TRBV19 and TRBJ1-1; tentative D call: TRBD1 (5 bases). The length of the CDR3 is 12 residues. Germline lookup yields CDR1 LNHDA and CDR2 SQIVND (reference sequence). V gave up 7 bases and J gave up 12 bases, with 18 bases separating them. The CDR3 DNA sequence: TGTGCCAGTAACAATATAGGCAGGACAACTTTCTTT. Translated: CASNNIGRTTFF.

The chain has TRBV3-1 (or the pseudogene TRBV3-2) and TRBJ2-7, with 8 nucleotides matching TRBD2. The end of the DNA is better explained by TRBJ2-1, so the J call may be wrong. The CDR3 is 18 residues long. Germline assignment: CDR1 LGHDT and CDR2 YNNKEL (reference sequence). CDR3 coding DNA: TGTGCCAGCAGCCATTTGCCCCGGGGGGGCGGATACAGGGATGAGCAGTTCTTC. It translates to CASSHLPRGGGYRDEQFF.

This clone showed up many times. This rearrangement joins TRBV7-6 to TRBJ1-2; D is possibly TRBD1 (5 bases). V lost 5 bases and J lost 2, with 9 bases in between. CDR3 length: 13 amino acids. Germline V CDR1 and CDR2: SGHVS, FNYEAQ. CDR3 loop: CASSDGDNYGYTF. The CDR3 nucleotides read TGTGCCAGCAGCGATGGGGACAACTATGGCTACACCTTC.

The chain combines TRBV7-6 with TRBJ2-3; 8 bases map to TRBD2. Trimming removed 1 base from V and 2 bases from J; junction bases left unmatched: 8. CDR1 is SGHVS, CDR2 FNYEAQ, per germline. The CDR3 length is 17 residues. CDR3 nucleotide sequence: TGTGCCAGCAGCTTAGGGCGAGCGGGGGCCTTCACAGATACGCAGTATTTT. The encoded protein is CASSLGRAGAFTDTQYF.

The rearrangement links TRBV3-1 (or the pseudogene TRBV3-2) to TRBJ2-2; 11 bases match TRBD2. The V gene end was trimmed by 4 bases and the J gene end by 3 bases; junction bases not matched to a gene: 1. This CDR3 contains 15 residues. Germline V gene sequence: CDR1 LGHDT, CDR2 YNNKEL (reference sequence). This CDR3 reads CASSPGLADTGELFF. In DNA form, the CDR3 reads TGTGCCAGCAGCCCGGGACTAGCGGACACCGGGGAGCTGTTTTTT.

V and J are TRBV28 and TRBJ2-3; TRBD2 agrees at 7 bases. Germline V gene lookup returns CDR1 MDHEN and CDR2 SYDVKM. J gave up 2 bases and V 5 bases, and 13 bases lay outside the gene matches. This CDR3 has 17 residues. The CDR3 loop is CASSAGTIPRPTDTQYF. The DNA for the CDR3 is TGTGCCAGCAGTGCAGGGACTATCCCAAGACCCACAGATACGCAGTATTTT.

The rearrangement joins TRBV18 to TRBJ1-3, with TRBD1 as a possible D gene (5 bases). CDR1 and CDR2 from the germline V gene are KGHSH and LQKENI. This CDR3 has 16 amino acids. Deletions cut 2 bases from V and 0 bases from J, with 11 bases between. CDR3 region: CASSPEATVSGNTIYF. CDR3 in DNA: TGTGCCAGCTCACCAGAAGCGACAGTCTCTGGAAACACCATATATTTT.

This clone has a single count. The gene calls are TRBV25-1 and TRBJ1-1; D gene uncertain. V was clipped by 3 bases and J by 7 bases, with 12 bases between them. The CDR3 covers 13 residues. Germline values: CDR1 MGHDK, CDR2 SYGVNS. CDR3 residues: CASSEWKRGEAFF. For the CDR3, the DNA is TGTGCCAGCAGTGAGTGGAAAAGAGGTGAAGCTTTCTTT.

This chain joins TRBV12-3 or TRBV12-4 and TRBJ2-7; D is undetermined. The CDR3 is 13 amino acids. Trimming took 2 bases from V and 2 from J, leaving 7 bases between them. The CDR3 region is CASSLFGPYEQYF. The CDR3 nucleotides read TGTGCCAGCAGTTTATTTGGACCCTACGAGCAGTACTTC.

This clone was seen a single time. This chain links TRBV5-1 with TRBJ1-6; TRBD1 agrees at 8 bases. V was pared by 5 bases and J by 5 bases, with 3 bases of the junction left unmatched. The CDR3 is 14 residues long. Germline CDR1 SGHRS, CDR2 YFSETQ. In nucleotides, the CDR3 is TGCGCCAGCAGAGGGACAGGCGATAATTCACCCCTCCACTTT. Protein: CASRGTGDNSPLHF.

The chain couples TRBV5-1 to TRBJ2-7; perhaps TRBD2 as D (6 bases). V gave up 2 bases and J gave up 6 bases, with 15 bases separating them. The CDR3 has 14 amino acids. Per germline, CDR1 SGHRS and CDR2 YFSETQ. The CDR3 DNA is TGCGCCAGCAGCTTTAGCGGCCCGGAGCGCGAGCAGTACTTC. Its protein product is CASSFSGPEREQYF.

The rearrangement joins TRBV4-3 to TRBJ2-7; no clear D. Germline V gene sequence: CDR1 LGHNA, CDR2 YSLEER. There are 15 residues in the CDR3. V was clipped by 0 bases and J by 0 bases, with 9 bases between them. CDR3: CASSQDQGSSYEQYF. CDR3 bases: TGCGCCAGCAGCCAAGATCAAGGAAGCTCCTACGAGCAGTACTTC.

This clone was observed once. The CDR3 region is CASSSSSYEQYF. DNA for the CDR3: TGTGCCAGCAGCTCAAGCTCCTACGAGCAGTACTTC. The chain links TRBV5-8 to TRBJ2-7; D uncertain. Germline CDR1 SGHTS, CDR2 YDEGEE. The CDR3 contains 12 residues. Deletions cut 3 bases from V and 0 bases from J, with 4 bases between.

This clone occurred once. V gene TRBV24-1 combines with J gene TRBJ2-3, with 8 bases lining up with TRBD1. Unmatched junction bases numbered 13, after V lost 2 bases and J lost 1 base. The CDR3 totals 19 residues. The germline V gene has CDR1 KGHDR and CDR2 SFDVKD. In DNA form, the CDR3 reads TGTGCCACCAGTGATTGGATAATACAGGGGACAGGTGGCACAGATACGCAGTATTTT. Translating gives CATSDWIIQGTGGTDTQYF.